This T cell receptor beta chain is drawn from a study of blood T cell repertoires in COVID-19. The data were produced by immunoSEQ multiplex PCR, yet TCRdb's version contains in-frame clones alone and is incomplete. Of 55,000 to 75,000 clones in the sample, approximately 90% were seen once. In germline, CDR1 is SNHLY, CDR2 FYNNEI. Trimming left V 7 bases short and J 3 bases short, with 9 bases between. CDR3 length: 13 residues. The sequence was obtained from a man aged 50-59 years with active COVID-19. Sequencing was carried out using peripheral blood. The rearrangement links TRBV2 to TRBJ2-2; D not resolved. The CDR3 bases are TGTGCCAGCAAGTCCAGATACACCGGGGAGCTGTTTTTT. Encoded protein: CASKSRYTGELFF.